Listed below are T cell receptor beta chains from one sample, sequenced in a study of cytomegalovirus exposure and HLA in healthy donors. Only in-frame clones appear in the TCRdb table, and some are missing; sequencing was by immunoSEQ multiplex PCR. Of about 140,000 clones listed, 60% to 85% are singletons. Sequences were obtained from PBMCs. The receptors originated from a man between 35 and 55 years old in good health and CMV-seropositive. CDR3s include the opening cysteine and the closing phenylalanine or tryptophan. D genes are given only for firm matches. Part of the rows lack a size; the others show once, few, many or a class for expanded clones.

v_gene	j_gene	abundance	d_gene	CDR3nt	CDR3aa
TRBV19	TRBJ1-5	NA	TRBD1	TGTGCCAGTAGTATACTCGGACAGGGGGTCGGTCAGCCCCAGCATTTT	CASSILGQGVGQPQHF
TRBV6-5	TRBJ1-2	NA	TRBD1	TGTGCCAGCAGTCGGGACAGCGTAGATGGCTACACCTTC	CASSRDSVDGYTF
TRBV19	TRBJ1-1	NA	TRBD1	TGTGCCAGTAGGGGACAGGTCCCTGAAGCTTTCTTT	CASRGQVPEAFF
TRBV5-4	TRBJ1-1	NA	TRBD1	TGTGCCAGCAGCTTACAGGGGGACACTGAAGCTTTCTTT	CASSLQGDTEAFF
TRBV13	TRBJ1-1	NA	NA	TGTGCCAGCAGCTCGCAGGATCTTGAAGCTTTCTTT	CASSSQDLEAFF
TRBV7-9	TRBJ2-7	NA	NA	TGTGCCAGCAGCCCCTGGGGCACATCCTACGAGCAGTACTTC	CASSPWGTSYEQYF
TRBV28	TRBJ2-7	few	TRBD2	TGTGCCAGCAGTCATCACGGGACTAGCGGCTGGGAGTACGAGCAGTACTTC	CASSHHGTSGWEYEQYF
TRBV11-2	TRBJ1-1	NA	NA	TGTGCCAGCAGCTCGGGGGTAATGAACACTGAAGCTTTCTTT	CASSSGVMNTEAFF
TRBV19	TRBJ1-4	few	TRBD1	TGTGCCAGTAGTATAGAGACAGGGTCGGATGAAAAACTGTTTTTT	CASSIETGSDEKLFF
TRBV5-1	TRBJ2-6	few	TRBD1	TGCGCCAGCAGCTTGGCCGGGACAGGGACTTCTGGGGCCAACGTCCTGACTTTC	CASSLAGTGTSGANVLTF
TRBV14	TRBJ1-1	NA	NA	TGTGCCAGCAGCCAACGGGCAGGGCGGCGTTCGACTGAAGCTTTCTTT	CASSQRAGRRSTEAFF
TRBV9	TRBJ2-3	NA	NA	TGTGCCAGCAGCGTAGTTGGTAGCTTGGCAGATACGCAGTATTTT	CASSVVGSLADTQYF
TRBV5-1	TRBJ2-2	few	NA	TGCGCCAGCAGCTTATTGCGGGGGCTCCTGAACACCGGGGAGCTGTTTTTT	CASSLLRGLLNTGELFF
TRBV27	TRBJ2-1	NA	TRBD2	TGTGCCAGCAGTTCGGCACTAGCGGGGGGGCCCTCCTACAATGAGCAGTTCTTC	CASSSALAGGPSYNEQFF
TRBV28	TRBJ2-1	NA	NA	TGTGCCAGCAGTTTTGAGTGGGGCGCGGTAAGTGAGCAGTTCTTC	CASSFEWGAVSEQFF
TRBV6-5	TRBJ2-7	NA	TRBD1	TGTGCCAGCAGTTACTCTGGACAGGGGGCTGGTTACGAGCAGTACTTC	CASSYSGQGAGYEQYF
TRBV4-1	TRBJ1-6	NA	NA	TGCGCCAGCAGCCAAGACTATGGGGCGAAGAATTCACCCCCCCACTTT	CASSQDYGAKNSPPHF